The subject of this entry is one T cell receptor beta chain. Its specificity is not known. This sample stems from a study of cytomegalovirus exposure and HLA in healthy donors. About the study: The Caucasian-associated ancestry cluster contained roughly four fifths of the 300 to 450 genotyped donors.

Primers for the PCR totalled 60 Vbeta and 13 Jbeta. Clones were read by immunoSEQ multiplex PCR, and TCRdb kept only the in-frame ones, dropping some. Of roughly 230,000 clones detected, about 93% appear once; the ten largest clones hold 1.7%. Regarding the study as a whole: Presence/absence analyses supposed approximately even sequencing depth among donors. A later analysis linked a missense variant in DCLRE1C to the trimming of TCR beta V and J genes.

The CDR3 contains 14 residues. The germline CDR1 and CDR2 sequences are SGDLS and YYNGEE. Trimming removed 0 bases from V and 4 bases from J, with 8 bases in between. Donors consisted of healthy bone marrow donors. The sequence derives from a girl aged 2 to 10 in good health and CMV-seronegative. The genes are TRBV9 and TRBJ1-5; D unclear. Sequenced: PBMCs. CDR3 region: CASSVEPGNQPQHF. The CDR3 nucleotides read TGTGCCAGCAGCGTAGAGCCCGGGAATCAGCCCCAGCATTTT.